A single TCR beta chain is shown here with its context. Relative to the germline gene, one junction end is altered; a read error may explain this. This entry belongs to a study of blood T cell repertoires in COVID-19. About the study: Researchers got acute and convalescent COVID-19 samples from the United States, Italy and Spain. T cells, B-cell-depleted T cells, or PBMCs provided the cDNA or gDNA that served as material.

This CDR3 is built from 14 residues. Germline V CDR1 and CDR2: SGDLS, YYNGEE. Original methodology: How many nucleated cells were present was estimated from reference gene primer amplification. Only in-frame clones appear in the TCRdb table, and some are missing; sequencing was by immunoSEQ multiplex PCR. Clonal size and the V and J genes are those of that table, whereas D and trimming came from the DNA. The table has roughly 150,000 clones, about 83% seen once; the top ten hold roughly 2%. The sequence came from a woman aged 80 or over with acute or convalescent COVID-19. The V gene is TRBV9, the J gene TRBJ1-4; D is possibly TRBD1 (6 bases). Sequenced: peripheral blood. Here the CDR3 reads CASSVGPQGEELNF. In nucleotides, the CDR3 is TGTGCCAGCAGCGTAGGGCCACAGGGTGAGGAGCTGAATTTT.